The 14 T cell receptor beta chains below come from one sample, sequenced in a study of blood T cell repertoires in COVID-19. Clones were read by immunoSEQ multiplex PCR, and TCRdb kept only the in-frame ones, dropping some. The table shows 150,000 to 200,000 clones, with approximately 83% occurring only once. The material sequenced was peripheral blood. Receptors were obtained from an older man with active or convalescent COVID-19.

V is TRBV3-1 (or the pseudogene TRBV3-2) and J is TRBJ2-5; D might be TRBD1 (5 bases). The V end lost 4 bases, the J end lost 5 bases, and 17 bases lay between the germline ends. CDR1 is LGHDT, CDR2 YNNKEL, per germline (reference sequence). The CDR3 sequence is 15 residues long. The CDR3 DNA reads TGTGCCAGCAGCCCTCCCCCGTATTCAGGGGAGACCCAGTACTTC. Residues: CASSPPPYSGETQYF.

This chain joins TRBV19 and TRBJ1-1; D is ambiguous. The germline V and J ends were trimmed by 0 bases and 5 bases, with 16 bases remaining between them. CDR3 length: 16 residues. Germline loops: CDR1 LNHDA, CDR2 SQIVND (reference sequence). In nucleotides, the CDR3 is TGTGCCAGTAGTATAGATGTTCCCGCGGCGGGGACTGAAGCTTTCTTT. This encodes CASSIDVPAAGTEAFF.

This clone was detected a few times. J is TRBJ1-3 and V is TRBV7-9; possible D gene TRBD1, 5 bases. V dropped 5 bases and J dropped 0 bases, with 17 bases sitting between them. This CDR3 spans 17 amino acids. CDR1 is SEHNR and CDR2 is FQNEAQ in the germline V gene (reference sequence). CDR3 sequence reads: CASSPRGTRASGNTIYF. Written as DNA, the CDR3 is TGTGCCAGCAGCCCTCGGGGGACTCGGGCCTCTGGAAACACCATATATTTT.

This clone has a single count. The chain uses TRBV9 and TRBJ2-2, with 7 bases aligning to TRBD1. Germline-derived CDR1 and CDR2 are SGDLS and YYNGEE. Germline trimming cut 3 bases from V and 2 bases from J; bases unmatched to any gene: 13. CDR3 length: 18 amino acids. The CDR3 loop is CASSALPKGAANTGELFF. CDR3 bases: TGTGCCAGCAGCGCCCTTCCTAAGGGGGCGGCTAACACCGGGGAGCTGTTTTTT.

The chain combines TRBV5-1 with TRBJ2-5; 8 nucleotides match TRBD2. Germline CDR1 SGHRS, CDR2 YFSETQ. This CDR3 contains 15 residues. V was clipped by 0 bases and J by 5 bases; unmatched bases: 6. The chain's CDR3 is CASSLDAGRVETQYF. As DNA, the CDR3 is TGCGCCAGCAGCTTGGATGCCGGGAGGGTTGAGACCCAGTACTTC.

This clone occurred a few times. This chain links TRBV18 with TRBJ2-7; 7 bases match TRBD1. Germline V gives CDR1 KGHSH, CDR2 LQKENI. The CDR3 loop spans 14 amino acids. Trimming removed 1 base from V and 6 bases from J; junction bases left unmatched: 6. For the CDR3, the DNA is TGTGCCAGCTCACCACTAGGAGACAGGGCCGAGCAGTACTTC. It codes for CASSPLGDRAEQYF.

The chain has TRBV27 and TRBJ2-2, with TRBD2 matching 11 bases. The CDR3 covers 16 residues. V was clipped by 5 bases and J by 3 bases; unmatched bases: 5. CDR1 and CDR2 from the germline V gene are MNHEY and SMNVEV (reference sequence). CDR3 sequence (DNA): TGTGCCAGCAGTCTCCTAGCGGGAGGTGACACCGGGGAGCTGTTTTTT. The encoded protein is CASSLLAGGDTGELFF.

The chain joins TRBV12-5 to TRBJ2-1; 10 positions match TRBD2. V lost 3 bases to trimming and J lost 8 bases; unmatched junction nucleotides: 7. The germline V gene encodes CDR1 LGHNT and CDR2 FRNRAP. This CDR3 comprises 15 residues. In DNA form, the CDR3 reads TGTGCTAGTGGTTTAGGGCTAGCGGGAGAACATGAGCAGTTCTTC. Translated: CASGLGLAGEHEQFF.

This clone has just one count. CDR3 nucleotide sequence: TGTGCCAGCAGCACAGGGGGGATGAACACTGAAGCTTTCTTT. Protein product: CASSTGGMNTEAFF. The chain couples TRBV6-5 to TRBJ1-1, with 8 bases identical to TRBD1. Germline V CDR1 and CDR2: MNHEY, SVGAGI. This CDR3 has 14 amino acids. The V gene end was trimmed by 6 bases and the J gene end by 0 bases; junction bases not matched to a gene: 3.

V and J are TRBV19 and TRBJ1-6; TRBD1 matches at 10 bases. The CDR3 totals 16 residues. Germline V gene lookup returns CDR1 LNHDA and CDR2 SQIVND (reference sequence). Losses at the gene ends were 5 bases for V and 7 bases for J; bases not matched to a gene: 8. The CDR3 region has the DNA TGTGCCAGTAGTGGGGGACAGGGGAGGCGGAATTCACCCCTCCACTTT. This gives the protein CASSGGQGRRNSPLHF.

In this sample, this clone turned up a few times. The chain carries TRBV13 and TRBJ2-1; 8 nucleotides align to TRBD2. Germline assignment: CDR1 PRHDT and CDR2 FYEKMQ (reference sequence). J was trimmed by 8 bases and V by 4 bases; bases with no gene match: 10. The CDR3 has 15 residues. The CDR3 sequence is CASSSGTSGPHEQFF. The CDR3 bases are TGTGCCAGCAGCTCCGGGACTAGTGGGCCGCATGAGCAGTTCTTC. The full variable domain, in which reference TRBV13 and TRBJ2-1 provide the parts outside the CDR3, is AAGVIQSPRHLIKEKRETATLKCYPIPRHDTVYWYQQGPGQDPQFLISFYEKMQSDKGSIPDRFSAQQFSDYHSELNMSSLELGDSALYFCASSSGTSGPHEQFFGPGTRLTVL.

V is TRBV28 and J is TRBJ2-2; the D gene is possibly TRBD2 (6 bases). From germline, CDR1 is MDHEN and CDR2 SYDVKM. The CDR3 is 15 residues long. The V and J ends lost 3 bases and 0 bases respectively, with 8 bases between them. The CDR3 bases are TGTGCCAGCAGTTTGGTAGCGGCGAACACCGGGGAGCTGTTTTTT. Its protein is CASSLVAANTGELFF.

The sample holds a few counts of this clone. The chain couples TRBV18 to TRBJ1-5; tentatively, D is TRBD1 (5 bases). The CDR3 extends over 15 amino acids. V dropped 8 bases and J dropped 3 bases, with 17 bases sitting between them. CDR1 is KGHSH and CDR2 is LQKENI in the germline V gene. The CDR3 spells CASAGHPNTNQPQHF. The CDR3 nucleotides are TGTGCCAGCGCCGGACATCCGAATACCAATCAGCCCCAGCATTTT. The complete variable domain, with remaining parts taken from reference TRBV18 and TRBJ1-5, reads NAGVMQNPRHLVRRRGQEARLRCSPMKGHSHVYWYRQLPEEGLKFMVYLQKENIIDESGMPKERFSAEFPKEGPSILRIQQVVRGDSAAYFCASAGHPNTNQPQHFGDGTRLSIL.

This chain links TRBV4-1 with TRBJ1-1, with D maybe TRBD1 (6 bases). Trimming pared 4 bases from V and 3 bases from J, leaving 21 bases between. The germline V gene encodes CDR1 MGHRA and CDR2 YSYEKL. This CDR3 contains 17 residues. The CDR3 DNA reads as TGCGCCAGCAGCCCTTCCGTCCAGGGGCCGGGGTACACTGAAGCTTTCTTT. Translation gives CASSPSVQGPGYTEAFF.